The 2 T cell receptor beta chains below come from one sample, sequenced in a study of shared clonotypes between healthy human individuals. Clones were sequenced by immunoSEQ multiplex PCR, and TCRdb holds only the in-frame ones, with some missing. The sample consists of roughly 1,100,000 clones, about three quarters of them appearing once. Sequenced: memory CD4+ T cells sorted from blood. Subset here: CD45RA-negative fraction. The source is a man aged 18 to 30 in good health.

The chain uses TRBV11-2 and TRBJ2-1; TRBD1 matches at 8 bases. Germline lookup yields CDR1 SGHAT and CDR2 FQNNGV. This CDR3 comprises 13 residues. V dropped 6 bases and J dropped 7; count of bases not matched to a gene: 5. Written as DNA, the CDR3 is TGTGCCAGCAGAGGACAGGGTACTAATGAGCAGTTCTTC. Protein product: CASRGQGTNEQFF.

A few counts support this clone. The chain has TRBV5-6 and TRBJ1-2, with D maybe TRBD1 (6 bases). The CDR3 covers 15 residues. Germline CDR1 reads SGHDT; CDR2 reads YYEEEE. The V end was cut by 0 bases, the J end by 4 bases, with 13 bases between. The CDR3 loop reads CASSLGFGTSYGYTF. CDR3 bases: TGTGCCAGCAGCTTGGGATTTGGGACATCCTATGGCTACACCTTC.